The present TCR beta chain was sequenced within a study of cytomegalovirus exposure and HLA in healthy donors. PCR employed 60 Vbeta and 13 Jbeta primers. The method was immunoSEQ multiplex PCR; TCRdb's version includes in-frame clones alone and lacks a portion of them. This sample has around 150,000 clones; more than 70% occur once, and the top ten carry 1.2% to 1.5%. CDR1 GTSNPN and CDR2 SVGIG come from the germline V gene (reference sequence). The CDR3 sequence is 16 residues long. The J segment lost 8 bases and the V segment lost 2 bases, leaving 17 bases of the junction unmatched. Sequenced sample: PBMCs. The source of this sequence is a man in his 60s in good health and CMV-seronegative. The chain recombines TRBV30 with TRBJ1-2; 7 bases map to TRBD1. Here the CDR3 DNA reads TGTGCCTGGAGTTGGCCGAGTGGACAGGCCATAGGCGGCTACACCTTC. Its protein product is CAWSWPSGQAIGGYTF.